This T cell receptor beta chain originates from a study of breast tumors, draining lymph nodes, adjacent tissues listed by TCRdb under 2016. For the wider study: The study compared TCR beta repertoires across tumor, adjacent nontumor tissue and axillary lymph nodes from breast cancer patients. In human breast cancer, the study set out to assess how tumor, surrounding tissue and draining lymph node repertoires relate to one another and whether T cells might be exchanged between them.

The axillary draining lymph nodes of breast cancer patients were the source of the lymph node samples. Points on this clonotype: It lacks a known antigen. Base-call qualities are not available, and no considerably larger clone is one nucleotide away.

The CDR3 has 15 amino acids, counting the end cysteine and phenylalanine. The read is trimmed to its CDR3 DNA, 45 bases read in frame from base 1. The germline V gene supplies CDR1 SGDLS and CDR2 YYNGEE. V loses 0 bases at its end and J loses 5 bases; junction bases beyond the gene matches: 4. Sequencing instrument: Illumina HiSeq 2000. Multiplex PCR amplification was used to build the TCR beta chain libraries. High-throughput sequencing was used to analyze the amplified TCR beta chain products. TCRdb reworked the public reads: Q25 trimming with fastp, MiXCR clone assembly, productive beta chains retained. Entries are consolidated by CDR3 protein sequence, retaining the most common genes and DNA. Present in this sample are about 200,000 distinct CDR3 sequences, over 25% of which were seen just once. Roughly 4% of the sample goes to the ten largest clones. The investigation overall reported the following: A scenario in which most tumor T cells derive from the lymph node and then expand within tumor tissue was judged to be consistent with the data. The similarity between tumor and nontumor tissue repertoires was significantly greater in luminal-like breast cancer than in basal-like breast cancer. Tumor T-cell repertoires showed less diversity than lymph node repertoires and more diversity than nontumor tissue repertoires, and tumor T-cell repertoires showed preferential V and J gene usage. The conclusion that tumor T cells originate in lymph nodes was presented as consistent with a hypothesis rather than as directly demonstrated.

The source of this sequence is a female donor with breast cancer. Some clones in this sample may be carry-over from other donors' samples. Sample: axillary lymph node tissue. The chain employs TRBV9 and TRBJ2-2, with 7 middle bases fitting TRBD1. This receptor carries the CDR3 CASSVGQGGTGELFF. The nucleotide sequence is TGTGCCAGCAGCGTAGGACAGGGCGGAACCGGGGAGCTGTTTTTT.